Following are 22 T cell receptor beta chains from one sample sequenced in a study of shared clonotypes between healthy human individuals. Clones were sequenced by immunoSEQ multiplex PCR, and TCRdb holds only the in-frame ones, with some missing. The profile shows 400,000 to 500,000 clones, around 78% of them singletons. The source material was PBMCs. These receptors were collected from a woman aged 40-49 years in good health. Some clones in this sample may be carry-over from other donors' samples.

The sample holds one count of this clone. This chain uses TRBV30 with TRBJ2-5; D possibly corresponds to TRBD1 (6 bases). CDR1 GTSNPN and CDR2 SVGIG come from the germline V gene (reference sequence). The CDR3 consists of 14 residues. V lost 4 bases to trimming and J lost 4 bases, with 16 bases between them. DNA for the CDR3: TGTGCCTGGACGGAAGGGGGTAGGGGAGAGACCCAGTACTTC. This sequence encodes CAWTEGGRGETQYF.

This chain joins TRBV5-4 and TRBJ2-5, with 11 nucleotides matching TRBD2. J lost 0 bases, V lost 3 bases, and 1 base had no gene match. The CDR3 loop spans 15 amino acids. From germline, CDR1 is SGHNT and CDR2 YYREEE (reference sequence). The CDR3 coding sequence is TGTGCCAGCAGCTCGGGACTAGCGGACCAAGAGACCCAGTACTTC. It translates to CASSSGLADQETQYF.

The table lists this clone with many counts. The chain combines TRBV4-1 with TRBJ2-4; D is uncertain. Per the germline V gene, CDR1 is MGHRA and CDR2 is YSYEKL. Between the trimmed V and J ends, which lost 7 bases and 0 bases, there was a span of 13 bases. The CDR3 length is 15 residues. CDR3 sequence reads: CASKASALAKNIQYF. In DNA form, the CDR3 reads TGCGCCAGCAAAGCATCGGCTCTAGCCAAAAACATTCAGTACTTC.

This clone has just a few counts. The CDR3 spells CSAGGKTEAFF. Here the CDR3 DNA reads TGCAGTGCGGGAGGGAAGACTGAAGCTTTCTTT. This chain uses TRBV20-1 with TRBJ1-1; D call uncertain. The CDR3 loop spans 11 amino acids. Germline CDR1 reads DFQATT; CDR2 reads SNEGSKA (reference sequence). Deletions cut 6 bases from V and 5 bases from J, with 10 bases between.

The chain uses TRBV29-1 and TRBJ2-7, with 9 bases lining up with TRBD1. The CDR3 covers 14 residues. The V segment lost 7 bases and the J segment 1 base; nucleotides outside the gene matches: 8. Germline V gene data show CDR1 as SQVTM and CDR2 as ANQGSEA. The CDR3: CSAQTGGGSYEQYF. The CDR3 DNA reads as TGCAGCGCTCAGACAGGGGGTGGTTCCTACGAGCAGTACTTC.

Details on this clone: A much larger clone lies a single base off, so this may be a read error. This sample also contains other DNA sequences that code for the same CDR3. The CDR3 protein is CAWSVGETQYF. CDR3 coding DNA: TGTGCCTGGAGTGTAGGGGAGACCCAGTACTTC. The rearrangement joins TRBV30 to TRBJ2-5; D is undetermined. The V gene lost 0 bases and the J gene lost 5 bases, with 4 bases spanning the gap. The V gene's germline CDR1 is GTSNPN and CDR2 SVGIG (reference sequence). The length of the CDR3 is 11 residues.

The chain links TRBV30 to TRBJ1-1; D call uncertain. CDR1 is GTSNPN and CDR2 is SVGIG in the germline V gene (reference sequence). CDR3 size: 13 residues. Trimming took 1 base from V and 4 from J, leaving 10 bases between them. CDR3 amino acids: CAWSAQVGTEAFF. In DNA form, the CDR3 reads TGTGCCTGGAGTGCGCAAGTCGGCACTGAAGCTTTCTTT.

V usage is TRBV25-1 and J usage is TRBJ2-1; the match to TRBD2 covers 12 bases. The germline V gene has CDR1 MGHDK and CDR2 SYGVNS. V dropped 4 bases and J dropped 6; count of bases not matched to a gene: 4. The CDR3 loop spans 15 amino acids. This chain's CDR3 is CASSGPSGRANEQFF. As DNA, the CDR3 is TGTGCCAGCAGTGGACCTAGCGGGAGGGCCAATGAGCAGTTCTTC. Variable domain in full (rest from reference TRBV25-1 and TRBJ2-1): EADIYQTPRYLVIGTGKKITLECSQTMGHDKMYWYQQDPGMELHLIHYSYGVNSTEKGDLSSESTVSRIRTEHFPLTLESARPSHTSQYLCASSGPSGRANEQFFGPGTRLTVL.

The V gene is TRBV9, the J gene TRBJ2-1; tentatively, D is TRBD2 (6 bases). The CDR3 totals 15 residues. The V end was cut by 0 bases, the J end by 3 bases, with 10 bases between. Germline V lookup: CDR1 SGDLS, CDR2 YYNGEE. CDR3 loop: CASSVEDYLYNEQFF. CDR3 DNA: TGTGCCAGCAGCGTAGAGGACTACCTCTACAATGAGCAGTTCTTC.

This clone was seen a single time. This sequence joins TRBV7-2 and TRBJ2-7; 8 nucleotides match TRBD2. Germline V gene data show CDR1 as SGHTA and CDR2 as FQGNSA. The V and J ends lost 4 bases and 0 bases, in that order; junction bases with no gene match: 5. The CDR3 has 15 amino acids. The chain's CDR3 is CASSWAGGHSYEQYF. The CDR3 DNA reads TGTGCCAGCAGCTGGGCGGGAGGCCACTCCTACGAGCAGTACTTC. The full variable domain, with the rest looked up from reference TRBV7-2 and TRBJ2-7, is GAGVSQSPSNKVTEKGKDVELRCDPISGHTALYWYRQSLGQGLEFLIYFQGNSAPDKSGLPSDRFSAERTGGSVSTLTIQRTQQEDSAVYLCASSWAGGHSYEQYFGPGTRLTVT.

This clone was detected a few times. The chain links TRBV6-1 to TRBJ2-7; possibly TRBD2 for D (5 bases). From germline, CDR1 is MNHNS and CDR2 SASEGT. This CDR3 is 15 amino acids long. Trimming stripped 3 bases from V and 2 bases from J, with 14 bases between. In DNA, the CDR3 is TGTGCCAGCAGTGAGGGCGGGCAGACGCCCTACGAGCAGTACTTC. It specifies CASSEGGQTPYEQYF.

The chain uses TRBV4-2 and TRBJ1-2, with TRBD1 matching over 7 bases. V was clipped by 3 bases and J by 3 bases; unmatched bases: 16. CDR1 is LGHNA and CDR2 is YNFKEQ in the germline V gene. The CDR3 consists of 18 residues. CDR3 protein: CASSQTLKGGRGDYGYTF. The CDR3 DNA sequence: TGTGCCAGCAGCCAGACTCTAAAAGGTGGCAGGGGGGACTATGGCTACACCTTC.

The chain couples TRBV5-6 to TRBJ1-4; D uncertain. The CDR3 loop spans 15 amino acids. Germline V gene data show CDR1 as SGHDT and CDR2 as YYEEEE. V was shortened by 5 bases and J by 7 bases, with 18 bases between the two germline ends. The CDR3 sequence is CASSDGGWRAEKLFF. CDR3 nucleotide sequence: TGTGCCAGCAGTGACGGCGGATGGAGGGCTGAAAAACTGTTTTTT.

This clone appeared once. The CDR3 sequence: CASSLFDRGPGNTIYF. Here the CDR3 DNA reads TGTGCCAGCAGCTTGTTCGACAGGGGGCCAGGAAACACCATATATTTT. The chain is built from TRBV7-6 and TRBJ1-3; 10 bases fit TRBD1. Germline CDR1 SGHVS, CDR2 FNYEAQ. With V trimmed by 3 bases and J by 4 bases, 6 bases remained unmatched. The CDR3 length is 16 residues.

V usage is TRBV9 and J usage is TRBJ2-3, with a possible D match to TRBD2 (5 bases). Deletions cut 1 base from V and 0 bases from J, with 15 bases between. This CDR3 has 17 residues. From germline, CDR1 is SGDLS and CDR2 YYNGEE. CDR3 sequence reads: CASSVNHGGFSTDTQYF. In nucleotides, the CDR3 is TGTGCCAGCAGCGTAAATCATGGCGGGTTTAGCACAGATACGCAGTATTTT.

Within the sample, this clone is medium-sized (0.01 to 0.1%). This sample includes further DNA sequences coding for the same CDR3. The genes are TRBV30 and TRBJ2-3, with D hard to call. In germline, CDR1 is GTSNPN, CDR2 SVGIG (reference sequence). The CDR3 has 12 residues. Between the trimmed V and J ends, which lost 3 bases and 0 bases, there was a span of 4 bases. The CDR3 nucleotides are TGTGCCTGGAGCACAAGCACAGATACGCAGTATTTT. Encoded protein: CAWSTSTDTQYF.

The rearrangement joins TRBV5-5 to TRBJ2-1; 9 nucleotides match TRBD2. The CDR3 has 15 amino acids. The junction had 3 bases not matched to a gene; V was cut back by 1 base and J by 4 bases. CDR1 SGHKS and CDR2 YYEKEE come from the germline V gene (reference sequence). This CDR3 is CASSLSLAGYNEQFF. The CDR3 DNA is TGTGCCAGCAGCTTGTCGCTAGCGGGGTACAATGAGCAGTTCTTC.

This sequence joins TRBV29-1 and TRBJ1-2, with D maybe TRBD1 (6 bases). This CDR3 has 11 amino acids. Trimming removed 4 bases at V and 3 bases at J, with 6 bases between. Germline V gene sequence: CDR1 SQVTM, CDR2 ANQGSEA. Here the CDR3 reads CSVGQDYGYTF. Here the CDR3 DNA reads TGCAGCGTTGGACAGGACTATGGCTACACCTTC.

The chain recombines TRBV21-1 with TRBJ1-5; TRBD1, the table's D call, lacks a check against the DNA. TRBV21-1 is a known pseudogene. This CDR3 is 11 amino acids long. The CDR3, as DNA: TGTGCCAGCAGCACAGATCAGCCCCAGCATTTT. Protein sequence: CASSTDQPQHF.

Only a few counts were recorded for this clone. The CDR3 DNA reads TGTGCCAGCAGTCCTACTATAGGGGCGACAATGAACACTGAAGCTTTCTTT. It yields the protein CASSPTIGATMNTEAFF. This rearrangement joins TRBV28 to TRBJ1-1, with TRBD1 as a possible D gene (5 bases). CDR1 and CDR2 (germline): MDHEN, SYDVKM. V was pared by 5 bases and J by 0 bases, with 19 bases between. The CDR3 totals 17 residues.

J is TRBJ2-5 and V is TRBV13, with D uncertain. The J call may be wrong; the DNA end is better matched by TRBJ2-7. From germline, CDR1 is PRHDT and CDR2 FYEKMQ (reference sequence). CDR3 length: 12 amino acids. The CDR3, as DNA: TGTGCCAGCAGCTTAGAGATCGGCGAGCAGTACTTC. It yields the protein CASSLEIGEQYF.

This chain uses TRBV5-6 with TRBJ2-3; D perhaps matches TRBD1 (5 bases). Per the germline V gene, CDR1 is SGHDT and CDR2 is YYEEEE. With 4 bases removed from V and 8 bases from J, the gap between germline ends came to 17 bases. The CDR3 covers 14 residues. CDR3 nucleotide sequence: TGTGCCAGCAGCCACAGGAGTTTGGGTGGTACGCAGTATTTT. Protein product: CASSHRSLGGTQYF.